This record covers a single TCR beta chain. TCRdb's table, derived via immunoSEQ multiplex PCR, lists solely in-frame clones and lacks some. The profile shows roughly 79,000 clones, roughly 77% of them singletons. The record originates from a study of technical replicates of blood from a handful of donors. Germline CDR1 and CDR2: LGHNA and YNFKEQ. This CDR3 comprises 14 residues. Trimming left V 5 bases short and J 3 bases short, with 14 bases between. The receptor's source is a human donor in good health. Some clones in this sample may be carry-over from other donors' samples. V is TRBV4-2 and J is TRBJ2-7, with D tentatively TRBD2 (6 bases). The sequenced material came from PBMCs. CDR3 sequence (DNA): TGTGCCAGCAGCTGGGGGGAGGAGGGCTACGAGCAGTACTTC. As protein: CASSWGEEGYEQYF.